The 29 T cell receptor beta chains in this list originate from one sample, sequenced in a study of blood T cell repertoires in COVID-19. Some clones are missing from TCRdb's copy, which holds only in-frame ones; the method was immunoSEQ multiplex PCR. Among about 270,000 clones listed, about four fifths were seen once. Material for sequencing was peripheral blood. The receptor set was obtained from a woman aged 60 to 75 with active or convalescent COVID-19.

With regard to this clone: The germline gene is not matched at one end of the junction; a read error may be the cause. CDR3 DNA: TGTGCCAGTAGTACCTCGGGGGGCAACCAGCCCCAGCATTTT. It codes for CASSTSGGNQPQHF. The gene calls are TRBV19 and TRBJ1-5, with D possibly being TRBD1 (6 bases). The CDR3 contains 14 residues. Per germline, CDR1 LNHDA and CDR2 SQIVND (reference sequence).

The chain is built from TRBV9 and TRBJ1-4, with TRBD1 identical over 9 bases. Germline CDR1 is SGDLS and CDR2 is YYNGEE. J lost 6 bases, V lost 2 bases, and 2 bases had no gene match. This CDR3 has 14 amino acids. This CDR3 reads CASSVDRGYEKLFF. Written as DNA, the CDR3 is TGTGCCAGCAGCGTTGACAGGGGGTATGAAAAACTGTTTTTT.

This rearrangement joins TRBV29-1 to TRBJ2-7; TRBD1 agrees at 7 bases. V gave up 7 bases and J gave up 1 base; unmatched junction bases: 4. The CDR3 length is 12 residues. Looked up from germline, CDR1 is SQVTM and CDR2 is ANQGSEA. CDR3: CSARQGSYEQYF. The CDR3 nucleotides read TGCAGCGCTCGACAGGGATCCTACGAGCAGTACTTC.

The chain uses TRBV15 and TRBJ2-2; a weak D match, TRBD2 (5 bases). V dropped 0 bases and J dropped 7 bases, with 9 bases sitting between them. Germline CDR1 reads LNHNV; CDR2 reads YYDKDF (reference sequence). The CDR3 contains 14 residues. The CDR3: CATSRDREGGELFF. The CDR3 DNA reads TGTGCCACCAGCAGAGATCGCGAGGGCGGGGAGCTGTTTTTT.

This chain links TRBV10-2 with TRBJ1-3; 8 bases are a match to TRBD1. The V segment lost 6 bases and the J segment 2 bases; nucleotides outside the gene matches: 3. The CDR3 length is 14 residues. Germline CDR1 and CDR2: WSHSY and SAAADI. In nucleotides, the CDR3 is TGCGCCAGCAGCGCGACAGGGGCTGGAAACACCATATATTTT. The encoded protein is CASSATGAGNTIYF.

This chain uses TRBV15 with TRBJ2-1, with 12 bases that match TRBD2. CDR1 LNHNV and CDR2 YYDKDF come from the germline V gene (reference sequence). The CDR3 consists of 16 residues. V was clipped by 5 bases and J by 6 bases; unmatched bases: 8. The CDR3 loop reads CATSPSLAGGRNEQFF. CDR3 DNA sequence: TGTGCCACCAGCCCCTCCCTAGCGGGGGGGCGCAATGAGCAGTTCTTC.

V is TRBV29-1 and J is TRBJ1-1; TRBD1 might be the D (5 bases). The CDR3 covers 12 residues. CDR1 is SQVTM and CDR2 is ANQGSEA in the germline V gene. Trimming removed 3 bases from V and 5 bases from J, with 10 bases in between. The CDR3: CSVEVGVTEAFF. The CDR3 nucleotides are TGCAGCGTTGAGGTAGGGGTAACTGAAGCTTTCTTT.

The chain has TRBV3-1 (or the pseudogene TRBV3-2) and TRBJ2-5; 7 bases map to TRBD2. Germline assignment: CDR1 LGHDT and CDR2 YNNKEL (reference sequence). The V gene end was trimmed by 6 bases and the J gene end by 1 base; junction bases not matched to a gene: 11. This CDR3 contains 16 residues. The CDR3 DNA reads TGTGCCAGCAGTCGAGTCACAGCGGGGAGCCAAGAGACCCAGTACTTC. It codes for CASSRVTAGSQETQYF.

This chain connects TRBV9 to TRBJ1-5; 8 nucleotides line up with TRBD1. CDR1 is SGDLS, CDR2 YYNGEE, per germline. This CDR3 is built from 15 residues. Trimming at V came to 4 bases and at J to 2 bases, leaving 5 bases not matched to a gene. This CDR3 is CASSPGQGGNQPQHF. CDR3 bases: TGTGCCAGCAGCCCCGGACAGGGTGGCAATCAGCCCCAGCATTTT.

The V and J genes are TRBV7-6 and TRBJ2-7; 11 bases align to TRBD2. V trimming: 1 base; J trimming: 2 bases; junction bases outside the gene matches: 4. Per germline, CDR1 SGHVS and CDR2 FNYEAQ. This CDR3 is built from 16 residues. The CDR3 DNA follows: TGTGCCAGCAGCTTAGGAACGGGACTAGCGGCCTACGAGCAGTACTTC. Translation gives CASSLGTGLAAYEQYF.

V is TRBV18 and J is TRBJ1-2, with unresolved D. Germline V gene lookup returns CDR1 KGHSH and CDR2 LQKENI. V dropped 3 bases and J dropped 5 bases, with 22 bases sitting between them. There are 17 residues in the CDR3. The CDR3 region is CASSPLLSEPPRYGYTF. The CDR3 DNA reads TGTGCCAGCTCACCCCTCTTATCGGAGCCCCCCCGATATGGCTACACCTTC. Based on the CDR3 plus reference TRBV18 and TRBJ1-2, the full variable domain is NAGVMQNPRHLVRRRGQEARLRCSPMKGHSHVYWYRQLPEEGLKFMVYLQKENIIDESGMPKERFSAEFPKEGPSILRIQQVVRGDSAAYFCASSPLLSEPPRYGYTFGSGTRLTVV.

CDR3 sequence (DNA): TGTGCCAGCAGCTTAGGAGGACGAACCTACGAGCAGTACTTC. This sequence encodes CASSLGGRTYEQYF. The V gene is TRBV7-3, the J gene TRBJ2-7, with D perhaps TRBD2 (5 bases). The germline gives CDR1 SGHTA, CDR2 FQGTGA. The CDR3 spans 14 residues. V lost 2 bases and J lost 2, with 10 bases in between.

For the CDR3, the DNA is TGTGCCAGCAGTTCTCCCGGGACAGGGAGCGACGAGCAGTACTTC. It encodes CASSSPGTGSDEQYF. This rearrangement joins TRBV28 to TRBJ2-7, with 9 bases that match TRBD1. CDR1 and CDR2 (germline): MDHEN, SYDVKM. The CDR3 extends over 15 amino acids. Germline trimming cut 4 bases from V and 5 bases from J; bases unmatched to any gene: 9.

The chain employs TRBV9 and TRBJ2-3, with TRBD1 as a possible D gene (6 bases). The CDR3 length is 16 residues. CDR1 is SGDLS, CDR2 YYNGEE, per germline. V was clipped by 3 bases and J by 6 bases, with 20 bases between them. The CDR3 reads CASSAGQVDRTDTQYF. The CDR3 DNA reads TGTGCCAGCAGCGCGGGACAAGTCGATAGAACGGATACGCAGTATTTT. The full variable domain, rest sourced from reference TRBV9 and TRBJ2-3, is DSGVTQTPKHLITATGQRVTLRCSPRSGDLSVYWYQQSLDQGLQFLIQYYNGEERAKGNILERFSAQQFPDLHSELNLSSLELGDSALYFCASSAGQVDRTDTQYFGPGTRLTVL.

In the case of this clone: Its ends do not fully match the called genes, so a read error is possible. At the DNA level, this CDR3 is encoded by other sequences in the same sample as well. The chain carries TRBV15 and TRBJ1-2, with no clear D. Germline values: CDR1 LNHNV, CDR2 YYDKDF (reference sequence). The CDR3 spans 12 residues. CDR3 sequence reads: CATSRDRSPQAF. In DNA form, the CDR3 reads TGTGCCACCAGCAGAGATAGAAGTCCCCAGGCTTTC.

In DNA form, the CDR3 reads TGTGCCTGGAGTACAGGGTTGGCTAATGAAAAACTGTTTTTT. Its translation is CAWSTGLANEKLFF. V and J are TRBV30 and TRBJ1-4; a weak D match, TRBD1 (6 bases). Germline V lookup: CDR1 GTSNPN, CDR2 SVGIG (reference sequence). The CDR3 is 14 amino acids. The germline V and J ends were trimmed by 2 bases and 3 bases, with 10 bases remaining between them.

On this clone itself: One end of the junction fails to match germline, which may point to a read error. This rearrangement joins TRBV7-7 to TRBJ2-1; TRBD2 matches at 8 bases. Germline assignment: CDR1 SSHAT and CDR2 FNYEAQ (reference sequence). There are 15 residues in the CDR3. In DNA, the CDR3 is TGTGCTAGCAGCTACCGGGGGGGCCCTTACAATGAGCAGTTCTTC. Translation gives CASSYRGGPYNEQFF.

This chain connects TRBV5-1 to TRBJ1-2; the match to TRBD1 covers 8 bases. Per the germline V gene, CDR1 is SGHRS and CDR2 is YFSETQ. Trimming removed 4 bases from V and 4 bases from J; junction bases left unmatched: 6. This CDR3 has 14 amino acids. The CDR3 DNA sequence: TGCGCCAGCAGCCAAGGACAGGGTGTCTATGGCTACACCTTC. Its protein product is CASSQGQGVYGYTF.

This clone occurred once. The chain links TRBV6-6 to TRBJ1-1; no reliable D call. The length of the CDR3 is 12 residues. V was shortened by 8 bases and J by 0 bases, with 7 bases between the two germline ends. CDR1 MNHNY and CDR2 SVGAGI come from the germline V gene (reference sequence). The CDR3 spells CASLTMNTEAFF. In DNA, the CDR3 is TGTGCCAGCCTAACGATGAACACTGAAGCTTTCTTT.

The CDR3 region has the DNA TGTGCCAGCTCACCAACGGGACACCATACCTCTGGGGCCAACGTCCTGACTTTC. Protein product: CASSPTGHHTSGANVLTF. This chain uses TRBV18 with TRBJ2-6; weak D call: TRBD1 (6 bases). There are 18 residues in the CDR3. Germline lookup yields CDR1 KGHSH and CDR2 LQKENI. Trimming removed 2 bases at V and 0 bases at J, with 14 bases between. Complete variable domain (other parts from reference TRBV18 and TRBJ2-6): NAGVMQNPRHLVRRRGQEARLRCSPMKGHSHVYWYRQLPEEGLKFMVYLQKENIIDESGMPKERFSAEFPKEGPSILRIQQVVRGDSAAYFCASSPTGHHTSGANVLTFGAGSRLTVL.

This CDR3 reads CASSLLPQENTGELFF. In nucleotides, the CDR3 is TGTGCCAGCTCACTTTTACCTCAGGAGAACACCGGGGAGCTGTTTTTT. J is TRBJ2-2 and V is TRBV18; D unresolved. The CDR3 runs to 16 residues. Germline loops: CDR1 KGHSH, CDR2 LQKENI. V lost 4 bases and J 1 base, leaving 13 bases between the germline ends.

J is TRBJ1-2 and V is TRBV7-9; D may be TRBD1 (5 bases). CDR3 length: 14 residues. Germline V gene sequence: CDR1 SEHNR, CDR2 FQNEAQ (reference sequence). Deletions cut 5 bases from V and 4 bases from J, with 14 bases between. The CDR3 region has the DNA TGTGCCAGCAGCCCGGGAGAGGGGATCTATGGCTACACCTTC. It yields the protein CASSPGEGIYGYTF.

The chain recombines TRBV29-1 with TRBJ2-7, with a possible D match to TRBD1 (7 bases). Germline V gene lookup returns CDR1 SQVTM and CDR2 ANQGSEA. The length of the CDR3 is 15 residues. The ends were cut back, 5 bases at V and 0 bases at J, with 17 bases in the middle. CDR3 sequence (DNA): TGCAGCGTTAGGACAGGTGTCGGGGGCTCCTACGAGCAGTACTTC. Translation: CSVRTGVGGSYEQYF.

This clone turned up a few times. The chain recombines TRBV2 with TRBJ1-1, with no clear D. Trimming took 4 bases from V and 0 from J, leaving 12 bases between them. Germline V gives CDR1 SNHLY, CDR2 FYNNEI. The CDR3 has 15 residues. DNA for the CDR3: TGTGCCAGCAGTGTACAGATCACCATGAACACTGAAGCTTTCTTT. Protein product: CASSVQITMNTEAFF.

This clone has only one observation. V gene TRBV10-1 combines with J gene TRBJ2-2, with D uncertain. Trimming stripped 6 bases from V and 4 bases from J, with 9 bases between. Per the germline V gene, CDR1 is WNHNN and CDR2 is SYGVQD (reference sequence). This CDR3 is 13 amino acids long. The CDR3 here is CASRAAATGELFF. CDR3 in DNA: TGCGCCAGCAGGGCGGCGGCCACCGGGGAGCTGTTTTTT.

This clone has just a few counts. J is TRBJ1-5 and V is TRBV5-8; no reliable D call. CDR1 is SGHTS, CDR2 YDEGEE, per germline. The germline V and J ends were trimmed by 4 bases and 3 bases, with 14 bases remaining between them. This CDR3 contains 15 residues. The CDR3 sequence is CASSRSLLTNQPQHF. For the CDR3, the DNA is TGTGCCAGCAGCCGGAGCTTACTGACCAATCAGCCCCAGCATTTT.

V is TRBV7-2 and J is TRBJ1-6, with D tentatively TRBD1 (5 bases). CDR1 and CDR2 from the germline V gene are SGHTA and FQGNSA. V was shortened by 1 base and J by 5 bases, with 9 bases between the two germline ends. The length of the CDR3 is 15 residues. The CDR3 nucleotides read TGTGCCAGCAGCTTAGAGGGACTCAATAATTCACCCCTCCACTTT. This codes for CASSLEGLNNSPLHF.

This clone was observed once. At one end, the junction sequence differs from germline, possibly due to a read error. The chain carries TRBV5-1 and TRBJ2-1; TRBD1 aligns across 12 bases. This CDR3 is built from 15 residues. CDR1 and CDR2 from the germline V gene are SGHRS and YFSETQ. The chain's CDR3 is CASTLGQGAYNEQFF. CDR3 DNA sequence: TGCGCCAGCACCTTGGGACAGGGGGCTTACAATGAGCAGTTCTTC. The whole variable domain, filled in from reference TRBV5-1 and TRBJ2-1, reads KAGVTQTPRYLIKTRGQQVTLSCSPISGHRSVSWYQQTPGQGLQFLFEYFSETQRNKGNFPGRFSGRQFSNSRSEMNVSTLELGDSALYLCASTLGQGAYNEQFFGPGTRLTVL.

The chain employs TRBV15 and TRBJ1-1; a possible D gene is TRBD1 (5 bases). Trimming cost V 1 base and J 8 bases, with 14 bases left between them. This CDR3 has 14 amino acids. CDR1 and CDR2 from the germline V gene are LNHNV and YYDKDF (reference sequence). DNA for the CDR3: TGTGCCACCAGCAGAGGTGTTACGGGGGACGAAGCTTTCTTT. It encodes CATSRGVTGDEAFF.